This entry features one TCR beta chain sequence. Antigen unknown. Trimming took 2 bases from V and 0 from J, leaving 8 bases between them. The CDR3 is 14 residues long. Germline V gene lookup returns CDR1 MNHNY and CDR2 SVGAGI (reference sequence). This sample is drawn from a study of cytomegalovirus exposure and HLA in healthy donors. General study findings and limits: Specificity for CMV antigens was confirmed in vitro for a few of the CMV-associated chains. There were 164 TCR beta chains listed as cytomegalovirus-associated.

It was the approximately 120-subject validation cohort, separate from the approximately 680-subject first cohort, to which the donors belonged. Sequencing was performed with immunoSEQ multiplex PCR; in TCRdb, only in-frame clones are kept and a portion is missing. The sample has approximately 170,000 clones, about 90% seen once; the top ten hold 3% to 3.5%. Source material: PBMCs. The chain combines TRBV6-6 with TRBJ2-7, with TRBD2 as a possible D gene (5 bases). This clonotype was sampled from a woman aged 18-35 years in good health and CMV-seropositive. CDR3 sequence reads: CASSYRRNSYEQYF. In DNA, the CDR3 is TGTGCCAGCAGTTACAGGAGGAACTCCTACGAGCAGTACTTC.